This T cell receptor beta chain was recovered during a study of blood T cell repertoires in COVID-19. In this sample, this clone turned up once. Only in-frame clones appear in the TCRdb table, and some are missing; sequencing was by immunoSEQ multiplex PCR. The sample includes fewer than 300,000 clones, around 87% of them seen just once. The CDR3 is 16 residues long. V was shortened by 2 bases and J by 7 bases, with 17 bases between the two germline ends. In germline, CDR1 is LGHNA, CDR2 YNFKEQ. The clonotype originates from a woman aged 40 to 50 who had recovered from COVID-19. J is TRBJ1-4 and V is TRBV4-2; a possible D gene is TRBD1 (6 bases). The sample taken for sequencing was peripheral blood. The DNA for the CDR3 is TGTGCCAGCAGCCAACTCACGACAGGTAGTGGTGAAAAACTGTTTTTT. Translated: CASSQLTTGSGEKLFF.